This TCR beta chain came from a study of PD-1 blockade in classical Hodgkin lymphoma. Study conclusions and caveats: Compared with healthy donors, newly diagnosed patients reportedly showed lower baseline TCR diversity. Whatever underlies the repertoire differences (possibly disease activity or prior therapy) remains undefined.

Time point noted: cycle 4 day 1 (C4D1), after 6 weeks of nivolumab. Each patient's relapse followed autologous stem cell transplantation, and brentuximab vedotin exposure varied. Complete response, partial response or progressive disease was recorded as best response. Remarks on this clone: The antigen is undetermined. The same CDR3 can be traced to other DNA sequences in this sample.

Sequenced by immunoSEQ multiplex PCR; TCRdb stores in-frame clones only, minus some. The sample records 5,500 to 8,000 clones, around four fifths being singletons. Between the trimmed V and J ends, which lost 0 bases and 1 base, there was a span of 4 bases. There are 13 residues in the CDR3. Germline values: CDR1 MNHEY, CDR2 SMNVEV (reference sequence). This receptor was taken from a human donor with classical Hodgkin lymphoma. The genes are TRBV27 and TRBJ2-7; D not certain. The sample consisted of peripheral blood mononuclear cells (PBMCs), taken before the fourth cycle of nivolumab. The CDR3 loop reads CASSLSGSYEQYF. The CDR3 bases are TGTGCCAGCAGTTTATCGGGGTCCTACGAGCAGTACTTC.